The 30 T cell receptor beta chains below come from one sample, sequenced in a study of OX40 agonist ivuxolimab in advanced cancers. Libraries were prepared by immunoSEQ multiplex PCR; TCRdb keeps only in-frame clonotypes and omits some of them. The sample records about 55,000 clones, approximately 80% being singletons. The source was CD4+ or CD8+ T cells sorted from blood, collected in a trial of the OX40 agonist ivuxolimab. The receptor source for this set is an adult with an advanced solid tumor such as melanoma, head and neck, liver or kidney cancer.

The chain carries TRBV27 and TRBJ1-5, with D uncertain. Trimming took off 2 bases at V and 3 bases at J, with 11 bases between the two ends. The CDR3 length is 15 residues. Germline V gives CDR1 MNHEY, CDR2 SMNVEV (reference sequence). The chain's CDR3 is CASSLRTGNNQPQHF. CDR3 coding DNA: TGTGCCAGCAGTTTAAGGACGGGGAACAATCAGCCCCAGCATTTT.

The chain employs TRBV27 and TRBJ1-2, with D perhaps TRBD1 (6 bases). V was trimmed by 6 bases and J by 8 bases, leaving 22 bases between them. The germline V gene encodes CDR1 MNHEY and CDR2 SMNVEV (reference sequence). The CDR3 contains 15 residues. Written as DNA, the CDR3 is TGTGCCAGCAGGTCGCAACAGGGTACTGTGAGCGGCTACACCTTC. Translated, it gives CASRSQQGTVSGYTF.

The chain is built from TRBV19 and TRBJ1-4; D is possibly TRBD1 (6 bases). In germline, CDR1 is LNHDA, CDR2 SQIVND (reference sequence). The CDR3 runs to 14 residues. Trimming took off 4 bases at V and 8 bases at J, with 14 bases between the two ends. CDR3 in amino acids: CASSTGASDEKLFF. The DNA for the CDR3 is TGTGCCAGTAGTACGGGGGCTAGCGACGAAAAACTGTTTTTT.

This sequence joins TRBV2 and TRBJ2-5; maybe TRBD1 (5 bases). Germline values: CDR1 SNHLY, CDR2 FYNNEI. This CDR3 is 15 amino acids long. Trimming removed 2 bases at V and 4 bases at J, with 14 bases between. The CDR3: CASSEQAVGLETQYF. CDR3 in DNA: TGTGCCAGCAGTGAACAGGCAGTGGGGCTAGAGACCCAGTACTTC.

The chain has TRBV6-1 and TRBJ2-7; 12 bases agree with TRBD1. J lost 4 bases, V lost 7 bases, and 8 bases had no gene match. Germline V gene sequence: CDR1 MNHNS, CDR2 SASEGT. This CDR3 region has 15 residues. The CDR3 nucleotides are TGTGCCAGCACCCAAGGGACAGGGGGCTTGTACGAGCAGTACTTC. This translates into CASTQGTGGLYEQYF.

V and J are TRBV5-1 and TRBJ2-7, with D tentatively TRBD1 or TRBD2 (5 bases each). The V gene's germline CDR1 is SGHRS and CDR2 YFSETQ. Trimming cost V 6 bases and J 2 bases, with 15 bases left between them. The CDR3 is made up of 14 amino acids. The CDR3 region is CASTLGQGPYEQYF. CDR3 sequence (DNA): TGCGCCAGCACACTGGGCCAGGGACCCTACGAGCAGTACTTC.

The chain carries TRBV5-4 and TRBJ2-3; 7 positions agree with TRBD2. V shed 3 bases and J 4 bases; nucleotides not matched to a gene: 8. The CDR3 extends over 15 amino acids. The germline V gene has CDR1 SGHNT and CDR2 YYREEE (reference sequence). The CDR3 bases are TGTGCCAGCAGCTCTCCCCGGGAGGCCCCAGATACGCAGTATTTT. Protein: CASSSPREAPDTQYF.

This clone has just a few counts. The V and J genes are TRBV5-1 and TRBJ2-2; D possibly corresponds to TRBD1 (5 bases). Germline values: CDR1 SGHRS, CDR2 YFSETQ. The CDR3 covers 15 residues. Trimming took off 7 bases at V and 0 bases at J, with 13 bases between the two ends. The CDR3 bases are TGCGCCAGCCGAAACTACAGGACGAACACCGGGGAGCTGTTTTTT. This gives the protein CASRNYRTNTGELFF.

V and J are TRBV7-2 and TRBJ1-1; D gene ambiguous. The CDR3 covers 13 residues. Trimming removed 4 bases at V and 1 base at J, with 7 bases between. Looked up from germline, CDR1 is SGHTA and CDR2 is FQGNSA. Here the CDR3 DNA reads TGTGCCAGCAGCTGGCCTCCGAACACTGAAGCTTTCTTT. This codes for CASSWPPNTEAFF.

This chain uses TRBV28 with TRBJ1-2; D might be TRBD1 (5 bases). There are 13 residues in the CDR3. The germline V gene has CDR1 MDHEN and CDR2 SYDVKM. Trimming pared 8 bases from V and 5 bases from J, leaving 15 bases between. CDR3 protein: CASRLGGVYGYTF. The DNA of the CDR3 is TGTGCCAGCCGCCTGGGGGGGGTGTATGGCTACACCTTC.

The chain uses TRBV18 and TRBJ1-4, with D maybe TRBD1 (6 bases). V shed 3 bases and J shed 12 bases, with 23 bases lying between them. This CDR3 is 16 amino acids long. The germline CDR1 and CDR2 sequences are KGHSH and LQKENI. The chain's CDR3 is CASSPRNTGGGEELFF. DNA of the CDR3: TGTGCCAGCTCACCGAGGAACACCGGAGGGGGGGAGGAACTGTTTTTT.

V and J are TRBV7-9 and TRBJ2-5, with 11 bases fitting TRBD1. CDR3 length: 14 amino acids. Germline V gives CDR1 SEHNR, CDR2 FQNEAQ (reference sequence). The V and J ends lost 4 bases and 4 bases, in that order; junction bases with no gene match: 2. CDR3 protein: CASSSGQGGETQYF. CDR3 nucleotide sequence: TGTGCCAGCAGCTCGGGACAGGGGGGAGAGACCCAGTACTTC. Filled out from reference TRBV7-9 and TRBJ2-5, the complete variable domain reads DTGVSQNPRHKITKRGQNVTFRCDPISEHNRLYWYRQTLGQGPEFLTYFQNEAQLEKSRLLSDRFSAERPKGSFSTLEIQRTEQGDSAMYLCASSSGQGGETQYFGPGTRLLVL.

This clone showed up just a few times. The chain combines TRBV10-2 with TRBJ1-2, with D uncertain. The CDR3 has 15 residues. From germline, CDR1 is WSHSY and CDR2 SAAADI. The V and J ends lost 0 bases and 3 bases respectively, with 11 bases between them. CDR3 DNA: TGCGCCAGCAGTGAGTCAGGTTCGGGGTACTATGGCTACACCTTC. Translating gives CASSESGSGYYGYTF.

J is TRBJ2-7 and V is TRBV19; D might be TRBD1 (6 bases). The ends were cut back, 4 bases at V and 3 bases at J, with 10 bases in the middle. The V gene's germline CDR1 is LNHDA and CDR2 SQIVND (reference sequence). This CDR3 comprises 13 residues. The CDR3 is CASSSGQFYEQYF. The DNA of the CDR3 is TGTGCCAGTAGTAGTGGACAGTTCTACGAGCAGTACTTC.

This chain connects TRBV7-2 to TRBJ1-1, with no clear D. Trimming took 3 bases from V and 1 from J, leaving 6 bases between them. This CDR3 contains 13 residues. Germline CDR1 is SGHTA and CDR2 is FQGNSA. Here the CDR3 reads CASSFRSNTEAFF. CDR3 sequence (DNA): TGTGCCAGCAGCTTCCGATCGAACACTGAAGCTTTCTTT.

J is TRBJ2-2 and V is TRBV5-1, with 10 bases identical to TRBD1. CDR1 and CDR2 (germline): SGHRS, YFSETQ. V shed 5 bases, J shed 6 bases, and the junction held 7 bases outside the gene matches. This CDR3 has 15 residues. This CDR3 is CASSSGTGDPGELFF. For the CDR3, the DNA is TGCGCCAGCAGTTCCGGGACAGGGGACCCCGGGGAGCTGTTTTTT.

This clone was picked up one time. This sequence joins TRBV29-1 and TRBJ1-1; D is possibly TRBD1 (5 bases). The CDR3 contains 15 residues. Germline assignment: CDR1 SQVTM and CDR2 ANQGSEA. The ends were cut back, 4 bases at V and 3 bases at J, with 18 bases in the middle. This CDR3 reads CSVGYFGGGDTEAFF. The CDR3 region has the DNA TGCAGCGTTGGGTATTTCGGGGGAGGGGACACTGAAGCTTTCTTT. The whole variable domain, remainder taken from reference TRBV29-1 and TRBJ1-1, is SAVISQKPSRDICQRGTSLTIQCQVDSQVTMMFWYRQQPGQSLTLIATANQGSEATYESGFVIDKFPISRPNLTFSTLTVSNMSPEDSSIYLCSVGYFGGGDTEAFFGQGTRLTVV.

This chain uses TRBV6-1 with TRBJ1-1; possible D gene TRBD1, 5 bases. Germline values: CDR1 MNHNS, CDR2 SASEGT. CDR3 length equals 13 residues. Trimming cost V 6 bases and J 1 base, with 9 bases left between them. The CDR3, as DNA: TGTGCCAGCAGGCCTACAGGGAACACTGAAGCTTTCTTT. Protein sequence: CASRPTGNTEAFF.

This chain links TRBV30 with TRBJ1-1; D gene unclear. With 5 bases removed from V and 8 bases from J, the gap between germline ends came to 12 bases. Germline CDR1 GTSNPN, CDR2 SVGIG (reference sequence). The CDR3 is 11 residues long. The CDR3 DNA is TGTGCCTGGGGCCGCGGGCCCGAAGCTTTCTTT. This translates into CAWGRGPEAFF.

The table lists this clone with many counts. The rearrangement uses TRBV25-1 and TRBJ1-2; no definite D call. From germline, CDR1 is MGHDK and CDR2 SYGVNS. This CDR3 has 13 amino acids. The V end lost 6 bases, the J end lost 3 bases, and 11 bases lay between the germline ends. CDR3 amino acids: CASRGRNYYGYTF. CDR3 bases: TGTGCCAGCAGGGGCAGAAATTACTATGGCTACACCTTC.

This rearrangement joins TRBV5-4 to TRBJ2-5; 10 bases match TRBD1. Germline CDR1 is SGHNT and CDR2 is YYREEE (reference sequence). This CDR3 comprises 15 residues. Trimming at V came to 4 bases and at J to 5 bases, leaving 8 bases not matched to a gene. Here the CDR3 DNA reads TGTGCCAGCAGCCCTGGGACAGGGGATAAGGAGACCCAGTACTTC. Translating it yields CASSPGTGDKETQYF.

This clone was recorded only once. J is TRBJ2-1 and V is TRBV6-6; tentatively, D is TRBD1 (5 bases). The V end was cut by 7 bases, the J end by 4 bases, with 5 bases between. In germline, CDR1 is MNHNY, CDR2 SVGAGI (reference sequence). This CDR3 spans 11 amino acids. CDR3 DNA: TGTGCCAGCACAGGGTACAATGAGCAGTTCTTC. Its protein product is CASTGYNEQFF.

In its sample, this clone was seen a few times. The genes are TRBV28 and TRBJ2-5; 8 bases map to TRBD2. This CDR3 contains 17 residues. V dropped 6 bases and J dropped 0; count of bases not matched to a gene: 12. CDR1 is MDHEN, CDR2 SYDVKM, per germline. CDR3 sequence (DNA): TGTGCCAGCAGCAACTCCCCTTATAGCGGGGACCAAGAGACCCAGTACTTC. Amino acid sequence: CASSNSPYSGDQETQYF.

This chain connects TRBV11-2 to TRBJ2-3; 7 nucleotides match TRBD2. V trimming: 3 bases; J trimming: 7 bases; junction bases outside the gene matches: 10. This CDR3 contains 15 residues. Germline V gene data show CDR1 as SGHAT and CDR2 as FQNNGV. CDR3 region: CASSFSTIGGYTQYF. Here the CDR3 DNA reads TGTGCCAGCAGCTTTTCTACCATCGGGGGGTATACGCAGTATTTT.

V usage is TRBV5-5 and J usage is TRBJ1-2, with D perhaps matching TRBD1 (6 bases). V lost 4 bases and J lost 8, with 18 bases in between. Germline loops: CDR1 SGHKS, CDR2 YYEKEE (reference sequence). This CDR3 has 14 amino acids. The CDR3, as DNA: TGTGCCAGCAGCCGGGGCGGTGACAGGCGCGGCTACACCTTC. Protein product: CASSRGGDRRGYTF.

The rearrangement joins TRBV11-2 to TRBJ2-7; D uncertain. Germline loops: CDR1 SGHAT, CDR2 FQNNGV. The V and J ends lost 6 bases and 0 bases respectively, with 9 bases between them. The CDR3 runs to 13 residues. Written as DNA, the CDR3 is TGTGCCAGCAGTAGACAAAGCTCCTACGAGCAGTACTTC. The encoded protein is CASSRQSSYEQYF.

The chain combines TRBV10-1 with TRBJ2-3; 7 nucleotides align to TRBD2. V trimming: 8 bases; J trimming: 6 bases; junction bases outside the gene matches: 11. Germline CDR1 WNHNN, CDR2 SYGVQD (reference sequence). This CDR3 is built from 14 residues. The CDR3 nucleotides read TGCGCCAGCGGGGATGGCGGGAGCGGCGATACGCAGTATTTT. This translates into CASGDGGSGDTQYF.

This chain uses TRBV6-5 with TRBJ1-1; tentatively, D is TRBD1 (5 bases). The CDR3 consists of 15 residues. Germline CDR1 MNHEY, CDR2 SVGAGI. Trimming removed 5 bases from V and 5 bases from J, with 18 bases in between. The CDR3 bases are TGTGCCAGCAGTGCCCAAGGACACCAGGCGACTGAAGCTTTCTTT. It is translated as CASSAQGHQATEAFF.

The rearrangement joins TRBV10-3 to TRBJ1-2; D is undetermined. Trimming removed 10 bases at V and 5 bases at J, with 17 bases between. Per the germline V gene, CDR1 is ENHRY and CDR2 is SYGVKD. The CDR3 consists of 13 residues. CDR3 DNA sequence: TGTGCCACTCAGGACTGGAGCGTATATGGCTACACCTTC. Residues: CATQDWSVYGYTF.

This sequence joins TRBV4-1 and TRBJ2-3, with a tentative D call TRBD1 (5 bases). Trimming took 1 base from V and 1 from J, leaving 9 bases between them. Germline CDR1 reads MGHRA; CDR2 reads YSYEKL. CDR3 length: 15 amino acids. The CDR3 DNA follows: TGCGCCAGCAGCCAAGTAGGGGTGGGCACAGATACGCAGTATTTT. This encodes CASSQVGVGTDTQYF.